This T cell receptor (beta chain) came from a study of shared clonotypes between healthy human individuals. HIV-negative, healthy adults without recent acute infections or vaccinations were the donors. Every contributor of samples was a Caucasian grown-up residing in Nashville, Tennessee. Assay execution took place at the deep level. Only in-frame clones appear in the TCRdb table, and some are missing; sequencing was by immunoSEQ multiplex PCR. The sample yields 2,500,000 or so clones, more than 85% seen once. V lost 2 bases, J lost 12 bases, and 16 bases lay in between. The CDR3 extends over 13 amino acids. The germline V gene encodes CDR1 SGHVS and CDR2 FNYEAQ.

The chain employs TRBV7-6 and TRBJ1-1; the D gene is possibly TRBD1 (6 bases). Sequencing was done on a sample of naive CD4+ T cells from PBMCs. The subset denotes: CD45RA+ positively selected. This TCR came from a man aged 18 to 35 in good health. Some clones in this sample may be carry-over from other donors' samples. This CDR3 is CASSLSNPGETFF. CDR3 DNA: TGTGCCAGCAGCTTAAGTAATCCAGGGGAAACTTTCTTT.